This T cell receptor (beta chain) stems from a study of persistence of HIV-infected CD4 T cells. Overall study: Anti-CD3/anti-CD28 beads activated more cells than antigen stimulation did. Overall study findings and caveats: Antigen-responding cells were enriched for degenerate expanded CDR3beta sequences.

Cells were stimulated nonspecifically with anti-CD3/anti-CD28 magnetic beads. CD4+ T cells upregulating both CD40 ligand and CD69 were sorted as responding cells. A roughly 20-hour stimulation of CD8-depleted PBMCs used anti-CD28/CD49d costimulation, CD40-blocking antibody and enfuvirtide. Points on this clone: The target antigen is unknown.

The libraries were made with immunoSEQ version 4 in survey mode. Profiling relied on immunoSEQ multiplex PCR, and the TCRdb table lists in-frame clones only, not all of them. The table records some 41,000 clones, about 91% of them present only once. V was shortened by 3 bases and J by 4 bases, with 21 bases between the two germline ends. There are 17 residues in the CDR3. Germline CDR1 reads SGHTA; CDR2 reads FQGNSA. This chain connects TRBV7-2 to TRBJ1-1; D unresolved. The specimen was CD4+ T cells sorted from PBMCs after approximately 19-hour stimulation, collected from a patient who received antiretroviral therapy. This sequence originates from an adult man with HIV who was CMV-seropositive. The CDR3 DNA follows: TGTGCCAGCAGCTTCATAGGTATGGGAGGGCCGGCCACTGAAGCTTTCTTT. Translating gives CASSFIGMGGPATEAFF. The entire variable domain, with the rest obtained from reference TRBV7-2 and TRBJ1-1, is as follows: GAGVSQSPSNKVTEKGKDVELRCDPISGHTALYWYRQSLGQGLEFLIYFQGNSAPDKSGLPSDRFSAERTGGSVSTLTIQRTQQEDSAVYLCASSFIGMGGPATEAFFGQGTRLTVV.